The 13 T cell receptor beta chains listed next were all sequenced from one sample in a study of Ad26.COV2.S vaccination and SARS-CoV-2 variants. The treatment denotes: around 19 received Ad26.COV2.S at low or high dose, single or two shots; 5 received placebo; per-sample allocation not given. Vaccine and placebo recipients were sampled on day 63 after the first injection. TCRdb's table, derived via immunoSEQ multiplex PCR, lists solely in-frame clones and lacks some. The sample shows approximately 250,000 clones, around nine tenths of them seen only once. Sequencing used peripheral blood, obtained in a trial of Ad26.COV2.S vaccine versus placebo. Source of these receptors: a person aged 18-60 years who received the Ad26.COV2.S COVID-19 vaccine or a placebo.

The chain is built from TRBV5-8 and TRBJ1-2, with 8 bases matching TRBD1. Germline assignment: CDR1 SGHTS and CDR2 YDEGEE. After removal of 4 bases from V and 4 bases from J, the junction contained 3 bases not matched to a gene. The CDR3 has 13 amino acids. CDR3 sequence reads: CASSRDRIYGYTF. CDR3 bases: TGTGCCAGCAGCCGGGACAGGATCTATGGCTACACCTTC.

The chain joins TRBV15 to TRBJ1-4; D unresolved. Germline V gene sequence: CDR1 LNHNV, CDR2 YYDKDF (reference sequence). V was shortened by 10 bases and J by 4 bases, with 13 bases between the two germline ends. The CDR3 length is 13 residues. CDR3 nucleotides: TGTGCCATTTCGGTAGAGGTTAATGAAAAACTGTTTTTT. Its translation is CAISVEVNEKLFF.

The chain combines TRBV25-1 with TRBJ1-2; perhaps TRBD1 as D (6 bases). Germline V gene lookup returns CDR1 MGHDK and CDR2 SYGVNS. This CDR3 is 15 amino acids long. Trimming cost V 3 bases and J 7 bases, with 18 bases left between them. CDR3 sequence reads: CASSESTGSGVGYTF. In DNA form, the CDR3 reads TGTGCCAGCAGTGAGTCCACAGGGTCGGGGGTTGGCTACACCTTC.

The CDR3 is CASSLRYSPLHF. DNA for the CDR3: TGTGCCAGCAGTCTGCGATATTCACCCCTCCACTTT. The chain links TRBV6-5 to TRBJ1-6; no clear D. With 5 bases removed from V and 8 bases from J, the gap between germline ends came to 7 bases. Looked up from germline, CDR1 is MNHEY and CDR2 is SVGAGI. This CDR3 comprises 12 residues.

This clone occurred once. The V call is TRBV7-8, the J call TRBJ2-7; possibly TRBD2 for D (6 bases). This CDR3 has 14 amino acids. Germline values: CDR1 SGHVS, CDR2 FQNEAQ. V lost 3 bases and J 6 bases, leaving 15 bases between the germline ends. The CDR3 nucleotides are TGTGCCAGCAGCTTCTGGAGGGCCGGAGGCGAGCAGTACGTC. It specifies CASSFWRAGGEQYV.

This sequence joins TRBV30 and TRBJ2-1; no reliable D call. Germline V gives CDR1 GTSNPN, CDR2 SVGIG (reference sequence). CDR3 size: 13 residues. V lost 5 bases to trimming and J lost 6 bases, with 14 bases between them. The CDR3 sequence is CAWAYGDGNEQFF. CDR3 coding DNA: TGTGCCTGGGCTTATGGGGATGGCAATGAGCAGTTCTTC.

The chain carries TRBV10-3 and TRBJ2-1; 7 bases map to TRBD1. The J segment lost 0 bases and the V segment lost 6 bases, leaving 5 bases of the junction unmatched. Germline V CDR1 and CDR2: ENHRY, SYGVKD. The CDR3 covers 15 residues. The DNA of the CDR3 is TGTGCCATCAGCGGACAGGCCAGCTCCTACAATGAGCAGTTCTTC. Amino acid sequence: CAISGQASSYNEQFF.

This chain connects TRBV15 to TRBJ2-5; D may be TRBD1 (5 bases). V dropped 1 base and J dropped 4 bases, with 10 bases sitting between them. The CDR3 spans 14 residues. Germline CDR1 LNHNV, CDR2 YYDKDF (reference sequence). The CDR3 nucleotides read TGTGCCACCAGCAGAGCCAGGGTGTCAGAGACCCAGTACTTC. This sequence encodes CATSRARVSETQYF.

This clone appeared once. The J gene is TRBJ2-5, the V gene TRBV9; a possible D gene is TRBD2 (6 bases). V lost 0 bases, J lost 2 bases, and 14 bases lay in between. CDR3 length: 16 residues. CDR1 SGDLS and CDR2 YYNGEE come from the germline V gene. CDR3 region: CASSVGWTNSQETQYF. The CDR3 DNA sequence: TGTGCCAGCAGCGTAGGATGGACTAACAGTCAAGAGACCCAGTACTTC.

V and J are TRBV18 and TRBJ1-4; 10 bases align to TRBD1. The germline V gene encodes CDR1 KGHSH and CDR2 LQKENI. Trimming took 1 base from V and 3 from J; bases not matched to a gene: 14. This CDR3 region has 20 residues. CDR3 nucleotides: TGTGCCAGCTCACCACTCCAGAATCCCGGGACAGGGGTTCCTAATGAAAAACTGTTTTTT. Translated: CASSPLQNPGTGVPNEKLFF.

The chain has TRBV7-9 and TRBJ1-6, with 10 bases aligning to TRBD1. The CDR3 sequence is 14 residues long. V was pared by 4 bases and J by 13 bases, with 7 bases of the junction left unmatched. CDR1 and CDR2 (germline): SEHNR, FQNEAQ (reference sequence). Here the CDR3 reads CASSSGTGVGPLHF. Written as DNA, the CDR3 is TGTGCCAGCAGCTCCGGGACAGGGGTTGGTCCCCTCCACTTT.

The chain recombines TRBV3-1 (or the pseudogene TRBV3-2) with TRBJ2-1; TRBD1 matches 7 bases. Losses at the gene ends were 5 bases for V and 0 bases for J; bases not matched to a gene: 4. The CDR3 spans 15 residues. Germline CDR1 and CDR2: LGHDT and YNNKEL (reference sequence). The CDR3 coding sequence is TGTGCCAGCAGCGGGGACAGCAGCTCCTACAATGAGCAGTTCTTC. It translates to CASSGDSSSYNEQFF.

This chain connects TRBV5-1 to TRBJ2-5, with 9 bases fitting TRBD2. Per germline, CDR1 SGHRS and CDR2 YFSETQ. With 0 bases clipped from V and 0 bases from J, the junction kept 6 bases outside the gene matches. This CDR3 is 17 amino acids long. For the CDR3, the DNA is TGCGCCAGCAGCTTGGCTGGTAGCGGGAGATACCAAGAGACCCAGTACTTC. Its translation is CASSLAGSGRYQETQYF.